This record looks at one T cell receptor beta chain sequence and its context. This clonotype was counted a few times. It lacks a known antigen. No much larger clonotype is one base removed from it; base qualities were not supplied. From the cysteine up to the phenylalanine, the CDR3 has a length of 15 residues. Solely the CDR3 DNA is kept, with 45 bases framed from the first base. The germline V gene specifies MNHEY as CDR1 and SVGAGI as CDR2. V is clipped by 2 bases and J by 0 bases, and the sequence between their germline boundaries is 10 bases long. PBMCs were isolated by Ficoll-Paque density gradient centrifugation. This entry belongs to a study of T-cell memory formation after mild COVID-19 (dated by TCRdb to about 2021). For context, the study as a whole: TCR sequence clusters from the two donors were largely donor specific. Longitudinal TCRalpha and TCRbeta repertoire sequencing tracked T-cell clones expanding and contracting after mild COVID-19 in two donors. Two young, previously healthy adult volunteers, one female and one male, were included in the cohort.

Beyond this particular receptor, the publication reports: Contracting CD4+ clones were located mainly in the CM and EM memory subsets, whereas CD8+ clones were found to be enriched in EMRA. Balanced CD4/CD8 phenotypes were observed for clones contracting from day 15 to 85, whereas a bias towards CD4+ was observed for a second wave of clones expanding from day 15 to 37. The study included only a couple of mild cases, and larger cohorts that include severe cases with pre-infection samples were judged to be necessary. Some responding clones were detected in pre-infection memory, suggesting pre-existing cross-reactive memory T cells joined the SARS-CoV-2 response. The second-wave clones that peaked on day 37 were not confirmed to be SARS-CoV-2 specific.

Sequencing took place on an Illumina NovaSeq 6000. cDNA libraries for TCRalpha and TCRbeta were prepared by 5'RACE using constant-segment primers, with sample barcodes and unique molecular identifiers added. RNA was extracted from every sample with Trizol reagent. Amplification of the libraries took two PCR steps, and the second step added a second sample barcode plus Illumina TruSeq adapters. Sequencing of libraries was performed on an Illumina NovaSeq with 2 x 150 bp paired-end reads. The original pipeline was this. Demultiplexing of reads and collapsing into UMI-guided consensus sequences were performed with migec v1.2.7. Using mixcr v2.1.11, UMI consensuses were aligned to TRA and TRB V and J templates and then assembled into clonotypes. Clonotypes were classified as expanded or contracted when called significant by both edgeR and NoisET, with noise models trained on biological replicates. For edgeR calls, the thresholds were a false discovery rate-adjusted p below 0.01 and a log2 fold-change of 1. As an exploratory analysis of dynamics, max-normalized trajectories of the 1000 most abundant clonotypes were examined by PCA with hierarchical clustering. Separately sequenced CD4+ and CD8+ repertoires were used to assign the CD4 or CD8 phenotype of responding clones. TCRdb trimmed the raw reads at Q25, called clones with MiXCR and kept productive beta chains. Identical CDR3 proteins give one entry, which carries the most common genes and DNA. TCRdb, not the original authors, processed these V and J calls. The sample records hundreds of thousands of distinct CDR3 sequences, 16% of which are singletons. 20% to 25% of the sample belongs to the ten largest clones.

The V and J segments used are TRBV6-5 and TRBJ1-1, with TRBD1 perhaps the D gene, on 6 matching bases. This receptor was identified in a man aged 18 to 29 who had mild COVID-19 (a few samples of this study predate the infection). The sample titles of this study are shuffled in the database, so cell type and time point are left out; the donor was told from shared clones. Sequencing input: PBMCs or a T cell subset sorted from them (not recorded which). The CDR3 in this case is CASSYQGSVNTEAFF. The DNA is TGTGCCAGCAGTTACCAGGGGTCGGTGAACACTGAAGCTTTCTTT.